The 14 T cell receptor beta chains reported below all come from one sample, sequenced in a study of blood T cell repertoires in COVID-19. Sequencing was performed with immunoSEQ multiplex PCR; in TCRdb, only in-frame clones are kept and a portion is missing. The sample carries almost 200,000 clones, about 82% recorded once. Material for sequencing was peripheral blood. The receptors originated from a man aged 55 to 70 with COVID-19, enrolled during active disease.

This clone was recorded only once. The chain couples TRBV5-1 to TRBJ2-5, with 7 nucleotides matching TRBD1. J was trimmed by 1 base and V by 0 bases; bases with no gene match: 3. The length of the CDR3 is 15 residues. Germline lookup yields CDR1 SGHRS and CDR2 YFSETQ. CDR3 sequence (DNA): TGCGCCAGCAGCTTGGAATCAGGGGGCCAAGAGACCCAGTACTTC. Amino acids: CASSLESGGQETQYF.

The chain combines TRBV3-1 (or the pseudogene TRBV3-2) with TRBJ1-1; 7 bases are shared with TRBD1. The CDR3 runs 14 residues. Germline-derived CDR1 and CDR2 are LGHDT and YNNKEL (reference sequence). V dropped 6 bases and J dropped 3; count of bases not matched to a gene: 7. CDR3 sequence reads: CASRPTGADTEAFF. The CDR3, as DNA: TGTGCCAGCAGACCTACAGGGGCCGACACTGAAGCTTTCTTT.

The rearrangement links TRBV18 to TRBJ1-3, with D maybe TRBD1 (6 bases). The germline V gene encodes CDR1 KGHSH and CDR2 LQKENI. There are 15 residues in the CDR3. V was clipped by 4 bases and J by 4 bases, with 14 bases between them. CDR3 DNA: TGTGCCAGCTCACGGGACATAACGGGGGGAAACACCATATATTTT. Translation gives CASSRDITGGNTIYF.

This clone was observed a single time. The chain recombines TRBV28 with TRBJ2-7; 9 bases fit TRBD2. Germline CDR1 is MDHEN and CDR2 is SYDVKM. The CDR3 contains 15 residues. V was pared by 2 bases and J by 1 base, with 3 bases of the junction left unmatched. CDR3 sequence (DNA): TGTGCCAGCAGTTTAGGTAGCGGGAGTTCCTACGAGCAGTACTTC. Translating it yields CASSLGSGSSYEQYF.

This chain joins TRBV30 and TRBJ1-3, with D tentatively TRBD1 (6 bases). CDR1 is GTSNPN, CDR2 SVGIG, per germline (reference sequence). This CDR3 comprises 15 residues. Trimming removed 3 bases from V and 2 bases from J, with 14 bases in between. The CDR3 region has the DNA TGTGCCTGGAGAAACAGGGATTTGACTGGAAACACCATATATTTT. This encodes CAWRNRDLTGNTIYF.

The rearrangement links TRBV18 to TRBJ1-1, with D perhaps TRBD1 (5 bases). Germline-derived CDR1 and CDR2 are KGHSH and LQKENI. The germline V and J ends were trimmed by 1 base and 1 base, with 7 bases remaining between them. This CDR3 region has 14 residues. The CDR3, as DNA: TGTGCCAGCTCACCACGGGGGGGGAACACTGAAGCTTTCTTT. Its translation: CASSPRGGNTEAFF. Full variable domain (remainder filled in from reference TRBV18 and TRBJ1-1): NAGVMQNPRHLVRRRGQEARLRCSPMKGHSHVYWYRQLPEEGLKFMVYLQKENIIDESGMPKERFSAEFPKEGPSILRIQQVVRGDSAAYFCASSPRGGNTEAFFGQGTRLTVV.

V gene TRBV27 combines with J gene TRBJ2-2; tentative D call: TRBD1 (5 bases). This CDR3 is built from 14 residues. Deletions cut 4 bases from V and 0 bases from J, with 6 bases between. Looked up from germline, CDR1 is MNHEY and CDR2 is SMNVEV (reference sequence). CDR3 bases: TGTGCCAGCAGTTCGGACACGAACACCGGGGAGCTGTTTTTT. Translated: CASSSDTNTGELFF.

The table lists this clone with a few counts. The identical CDR3 is also encoded by other nucleotide sequences in the sample. This chain joins TRBV5-1 and TRBJ1-6; perhaps TRBD1 as D (6 bases). Germline V CDR1 and CDR2: SGHRS, YFSETQ. The V end was cut by 7 bases, the J end by 6 bases, with 14 bases between. The CDR3 runs to 14 residues. Written as DNA, the CDR3 is TGCGCCAGCTCGCTCGGACAGTCTAATTCACCCCTCCACTTT. Its translation: CASSLGQSNSPLHF.

The chain links TRBV9 to TRBJ2-7, with TRBD1 matching 12 bases. CDR3 size: 15 residues. J lost 7 bases, V lost 3 bases, and 8 bases had no gene match. Germline assignment: CDR1 SGDLS and CDR2 YYNGEE. CDR3: CASSGGTGGLWEQYF. CDR3 sequence (DNA): TGTGCCAGCAGCGGGGGGACAGGGGGCTTGTGGGAGCAGTACTTC.

The rearrangement links TRBV3-1 (or the pseudogene TRBV3-2) to TRBJ1-4; D gene uncertain. Trimming removed 1 base at V and 0 bases at J, with 12 bases between. The germline V gene encodes CDR1 LGHDT and CDR2 YNNKEL (reference sequence). The CDR3 sequence is 17 residues long. For the CDR3, the DNA is TGTGCCAGCAGCCAAGCAAACAGTCCTGCAACTAATGAAAAACTGTTTTTT. Its translation is CASSQANSPATNEKLFF.

This clone was detected only once. This chain links TRBV7-3 with TRBJ2-7; perhaps TRBD1 as D (7 bases). This CDR3 is built from 15 residues. CDR1 and CDR2 from the germline V gene are SGHTA and FQGTGA. Trimming stripped 8 bases from V and 2 bases from J, with 19 bases between. Written as DNA, the CDR3 is TGTGCCAGCGCCCCACGGGCAGGGGGGACCTACGAGCAGTACTTC. The encoded protein is CASAPRAGGTYEQYF.

CDR3 protein: CSAPPTGAGGYTF. CDR3 DNA sequence: TGCAGCGCCCCCCCAACAGGGGCGGGGGGCTACACCTTC. The chain recombines TRBV29-1 with TRBJ1-2, with 7 bases matching TRBD1. Germline V gene data show CDR1 as SQVTM and CDR2 as ANQGSEA. The CDR3 is 13 amino acids. The V gene end was trimmed by 7 bases and the J gene end by 8 bases; junction bases not matched to a gene: 13.

The J gene is TRBJ1-5, the V gene TRBV6-2 or TRBV6-3, with D possibly TRBD1 on 5 matching bases. The germline CDR1 and CDR2 sequences are MNHEY and SVGEGT. V was shortened by 4 bases and J by 6 bases, with 13 bases between the two germline ends. This CDR3 comprises 14 residues. The CDR3 DNA sequence: TGTGCCAGCAGTTCAGGGATTAGATCTCAGCCCCAGCATTTT. Translation: CASSSGIRSQPQHF.

The CDR3 sequence: CASSVRSSRSETQYF. The CDR3 DNA reads TGTGCCAGCAGCGTTAGGTCGTCGAGGTCGGAGACCCAGTACTTC. The chain recombines TRBV7-8 with TRBJ2-5; D is ambiguous. V lost 5 bases, J lost 5 bases, and 18 bases lay in between. Germline lookup yields CDR1 SGHVS and CDR2 FQNEAQ. The length of the CDR3 is 15 residues.